This TCR beta chain was sequenced in a study of neurological immune-mediated disorders. General study findings and limits: Across subjects, no CDR3 amino acid sequence appeared in expanded clones of more than one subject, a finding that suggested private repertoires in all groups.

Unsorted libraries came from 2 million PBMCs stored at -80 °C. Synthesis of cDNA was carried out by template-switch 5'RACE. The reaction used 10-nucleotide random UMIs. Sequencing runs each generated in excess of 180 million TCR-beta sequences derived from 15-18 subjects. TCRdb redid the calling of the 5' RACE reads with MiXCR, one entry per CDR3 protein. Found here are roughly 80,000 distinct CDR3 sequences, 9.4% of them singletons; the top ten hold about 1.8%. Many counts were recorded for this clonotype. Antigen: not known. V was trimmed by 3 bases and J by 6 bases, leaving 8 bases between them. The germline gives CDR1 DFQATT, CDR2 SNEGSKA (reference sequence). The CDR3 runs 12 residues.

Sequenced input: PBMCs. The chain employs TRBV20-1 and TRBJ2-2; D unclear. The origin of this receptor is a man aged 50-60 years in good health. The CDR3 sequence is CSARGIAGELFF. CDR3 nucleotides: TGCAGTGCTAGGGGAATCGCCGGGGAGCTGTTTTTT.